This TCR beta chain was retrieved from a study of blood T cell repertoires in COVID-19. Sequenced by immunoSEQ multiplex PCR; TCRdb stores in-frame clones only, minus some. In the table there are more than 60,000 clones, roughly four fifths of which are singletons. The V and J ends lost 4 bases and 8 bases respectively, with 15 bases between them. The CDR3 has 14 residues. The germline gives CDR1 WNHNN, CDR2 SYGVQD (reference sequence). The TCR sequence derives from a man between 60 and 75 years old with acute or convalescent COVID-19. V and J are TRBV10-1 and TRBJ2-1; TRBD1 might be the D (5 bases). Specimen: peripheral blood. The CDR3 DNA reads TGCGCCAGCAGTGCCTCCGACGGCAGGGATGAGCAGTTCTTC. Protein sequence: CASSASDGRDEQFF.